These 28 T cell receptor beta chains were sequenced from one sample in a study of Graves' ophthalmopathy and Graves' hyperthyroidism. The TCR beta CDR3 regions underwent amplification from RNA transcripts. The authors performed first-round RT-PCR with HTBI primers and then a second-round multiplex PCR. TCRdb independently ran MiXCR on the multiplex PCR reads; one entry per CDR3 protein. The repertoire has about 620,000 distinct CDR3 sequences, around a fifth of them found once; the top ten carry more than 5.5%. The sample comprised peripheral blood. The receptors stem from a young woman with stable Graves' hyperthyroidism. Some clones in this sample may be carry-over from other donors' samples.

In its sample, this clonotype was seen many times. J is TRBJ2-7 and V is TRBV28, with TRBD2 identical over 7 bases. V lost 10 bases, J lost 5 bases, and 17 bases stayed unmatched. The CDR3 covers 15 residues. The germline CDR1 and CDR2 sequences are MDHEN and SYDVKM. CDR3 bases: TGTGCCACGGGGCCTGGGGGGGGTAATAACGACGAGCAGTACTTC. It specifies CATGPGGGNNDEQYF.

V gene TRBV5-1 combines with J gene TRBJ2-5, with a tentative D call TRBD2 (7 bases). In germline, CDR1 is SGHRS, CDR2 YFSETQ. The V gene lost 6 bases and the J gene lost 5 bases, with 20 bases spanning the gap. This CDR3 is built from 15 residues. CDR3 loop: CASMGGAMNVETQYF. CDR3 in DNA: TGCGCCAGCATGGGGGGGGCCATGAACGTGGAGACCCAGTACTTC.

The sample holds many counts of this clonotype. The rearrangement uses TRBV10-3 and TRBJ1-5, with a possible D match to TRBD1 (5 bases). From germline, CDR1 is ENHRY and CDR2 SYGVKD. V was cut by 7 bases and J by 4 bases, with 11 bases left in between. This CDR3 has 13 residues. CDR3 in amino acids: CAITRDENQPQHF. Written as DNA, the CDR3 is TGTGCCATCACACGGGACGAAAATCAGCCCCAGCATTTT.

Only a few counts were recorded for this clonotype. The chain joins TRBV19 to TRBJ1-3, with 8 bases fitting TRBD1. Germline CDR1 is LNHDA and CDR2 is SQIVND (reference sequence). There are 15 residues in the CDR3. J lost 0 bases, V lost 3 bases, and 1 base had no gene match. The CDR3 protein is CASSIGTGSGNTIYF. CDR3 DNA sequence: TGTGCCAGTAGTATCGGGACAGGCTCTGGAAACACCATATATTTT. Based on the CDR3 plus reference TRBV19 and TRBJ1-3, the full variable domain is DGGITQSPKYLFRKEGQNVTLSCEQNLNHDAMYWYRQDPGQGLRLIYYSQIVNDFQKGDIAEGYSVSREKKESFPLTVTSAQKNPTAFYLCASSIGTGSGNTIYFGEGSWLTVV.

This clonotype showed up many times. The gene calls are TRBV7-2 and TRBJ2-7; 9 nucleotides line up with TRBD1. The CDR3 loop spans 15 amino acids. Germline V gene sequence: CDR1 SGHTA, CDR2 FQGNSA. V dropped 1 base and J dropped 6; count of bases not matched to a gene: 7. CDR3 sequence: CASSLGRTGVSEQYF. The CDR3 DNA reads as TGTGCCAGCAGCTTAGGCCGGACAGGGGTAAGCGAGCAGTACTTC.

This clonotype was picked up many times. The chain has TRBV7-2 and TRBJ2-7, with 14 bases fitting TRBD2. This CDR3 has 15 amino acids. The germline V gene encodes CDR1 SGHTA and CDR2 FQGNSA. V lost 6 bases to trimming and J lost 7 bases; unmatched junction nucleotides: 8. The CDR3: CASRPGLAGVGEQYF. The CDR3 nucleotides read TGTGCCAGCAGACCGGGACTAGCGGGAGTGGGAGAGCAGTACTTC.

This clonotype was recorded many times. The chain has TRBV27 and TRBJ1-2, with 7 bases lining up with TRBD1. With 3 bases clipped from V and 8 bases from J, the junction kept 3 bases outside the gene matches. The CDR3 consists of 12 residues. The germline gives CDR1 MNHEY, CDR2 SMNVEV (reference sequence). CDR3 in DNA: TGTGCCAGCAGTTTCCAGGGGGGGGGCTACACCTTC. This gives the protein CASSFQGGGYTF.

This clonotype turned up a few times. V usage is TRBV28 and J usage is TRBJ2-2; 10 bases map to TRBD1. The V gene's germline CDR1 is MDHEN and CDR2 SYDVKM. This CDR3 is built from 14 residues. V lost 8 bases and J lost 3; bases outside the gene matches: 3. CDR3: CASLDRGDTGELFF. CDR3 nucleotide sequence: TGTGCCAGCTTGGACAGGGGGGACACCGGGGAGCTGTTTTTT. Combining the CDR3 with reference TRBV28 and TRBJ2-2 gives the whole variable domain DVKVTQSSRYLVKRTGEKVFLECVQDMDHENMFWYRQDPGLGLRLIYFSYDVKMKEKGDIPEGYSVSREKKERFSLILESASTNQTSMYLCASLDRGDTGELFFGEGSRLTVL.

This clonotype was seen only a few times. This chain links TRBV15 with TRBJ2-2; D is possibly TRBD1 (5 bases). Trimming pared 8 bases from V and 1 base from J, leaving 8 bases between. The germline CDR1 and CDR2 sequences are LNHNV and YYDKDF (reference sequence). The CDR3 spans 13 residues. CDR3 DNA sequence: TGTGCCACCGCGACAGAGAACACCGGGGAGCTGTTTTTT. Its protein product is CATATENTGELFF.

In its sample, this clonotype was seen once. This chain links TRBV6-1 with TRBJ1-2; 8 bases align to TRBD1. The germline V gene encodes CDR1 MNHNS and CDR2 SASEGT. The V segment lost 7 bases and the J segment 3 bases; nucleotides outside the gene matches: 4. CDR3 size: 13 residues. The DNA for the CDR3 is TGTGCCAGCACCCAGGGGGCGGACTATGGCTACACCTTC. Residues: CASTQGADYGYTF.

This clonotype came up many times. The chain has TRBV6-5 and TRBJ1-1; D uncertain. CDR3 size: 15 residues. From germline, CDR1 is MNHEY and CDR2 SVGAGI. V gave up 4 bases and J gave up 5 bases, with 17 bases separating them. The CDR3 reads CASSLPNSAGTEAFF. In nucleotides, the CDR3 is TGTGCCAGCAGTTTACCCAACTCAGCGGGAACTGAAGCTTTCTTT.

The V gene is TRBV18, the J gene TRBJ1-5; 9 nucleotides match TRBD1. This CDR3 is built from 15 residues. V lost 5 bases to trimming and J lost 4 bases; unmatched junction nucleotides: 6. Germline CDR1 is KGHSH and CDR2 is LQKENI. For the CDR3, the DNA is TGTGCCAGCTCAACAACCGGGACAGGGAATCAGCCCCAGCATTTT. Translating it yields CASSTTGTGNQPQHF.

The table lists this clonotype with many counts. The gene calls are TRBV2 and TRBJ1-5; D might be TRBD1 (5 bases). The V end lost 5 bases, the J end lost 9 bases, and 11 bases lay between the germline ends. Germline V lookup: CDR1 SNHLY, CDR2 FYNNEI. CDR3 length: 12 amino acids. Here the CDR3 reads CASSPRVGPQHF. CDR3 nucleotides: TGTGCCAGCAGTCCCAGGGTCGGGCCCCAGCATTTT.

The table lists this clonotype with many counts. V gene TRBV6-2 or TRBV6-3 combines with J gene TRBJ2-5, with D perhaps TRBD2 (7 bases). Trimming removed 2 bases at V and 5 bases at J, with 18 bases between. The CDR3 runs to 16 residues. The germline CDR1 and CDR2 sequences are MNHEY and SVGEGT. CDR3 loop: CASSYKSTEGGETQYF. For the CDR3, the DNA is TGTGCCAGCAGTTACAAAAGTACGGAGGGGGGGGAGACCCAGTACTTC.

This chain connects TRBV18 to TRBJ1-5; no definite D call. The V and J ends lost 4 bases and 3 bases respectively, with 10 bases between them. The germline CDR1 and CDR2 sequences are KGHSH and LQKENI. There are 14 residues in the CDR3. Here the CDR3 DNA reads TGTGCCAGCTCACTCCCACAGAACAATCAGCCCCAGCATTTT. Its translation is CASSLPQNNQPQHF.

The chain uses TRBV5-1 and TRBJ2-5; 7 bases are a match to TRBD2. Germline-derived CDR1 and CDR2 are SGHRS and YFSETQ. The V and J ends lost 1 base and 5 bases, in that order; junction bases with no gene match: 5. The CDR3 consists of 14 residues. CDR3 sequence reads: CASSLPTSRETQYF. CDR3 nucleotide sequence: TGCGCCAGCAGCTTGCCGACTAGCCGGGAGACCCAGTACTTC.

The V call is TRBV6-2 or TRBV6-3, the J call TRBJ1-1; D is uncertain. Germline V lookup: CDR1 MNHEY, CDR2 SVGEGT. CDR3 length: 15 residues. Trimming stripped 6 bases from V and 1 base from J, with 15 bases between. CDR3 coding DNA: TGTGCCAGCAGCGCCCGGAGGCCGTCGAACACTGAAGCTTTCTTT. This codes for CASSARRPSNTEAFF.

There are many counts of this clonotype. This chain connects TRBV27 to TRBJ1-6; tentative D call: TRBD1 (5 bases). Germline V gene lookup returns CDR1 MNHEY and CDR2 SMNVEV (reference sequence). V lost 5 bases and J lost 7, with 18 bases in between. CDR3 length: 16 amino acids. The CDR3 protein is CASSHRRAEKNSPLHF. DNA for the CDR3: TGTGCCAGCAGTCACCGCAGGGCCGAAAAGAATTCACCCCTCCACTTT.

With respect to this clonotype: A much larger clone lies one base from this, so it may be a read error. The chain links TRBV3-1 to TRBJ1-1, with a tentative D call TRBD1 (6 bases). This CDR3 comprises 11 residues. Germline assignment: CDR1 LGHDT and CDR2 YNNKEL (reference sequence). The CDR3 region is CAISSGQEAFF. In DNA, the CDR3 is TGTGCCATCAGCTCCGGACAGGAAGCTTTCTTT.

The table lists this clonotype with many counts. The V call is TRBV20-1, the J call TRBJ2-7; 7 bases agree with TRBD1. With 1 base clipped from V and 4 bases from J, the junction kept 7 bases outside the gene matches. CDR3 length: 14 amino acids. From germline, CDR1 is DFQATT and CDR2 SNEGSKA (reference sequence). DNA for the CDR3: TGCAGTGCTAGAGGAAGACAGGGTGTTTACGAGCAGTACTTC. Residues: CSARGRQGVYEQYF.

Many counts were recorded for this clonotype. The rearrangement uses TRBV6-5 and TRBJ1-5; D gene unclear. The CDR3 has 14 amino acids. Trimming cost V 4 bases and J 0 bases, with 7 bases left between them. Germline V gene lookup returns CDR1 MNHEY and CDR2 SVGAGI. The CDR3 region has the DNA TGTGCCAGCAGTTCAGCTGTTAGCAATCAGCCCCAGCATTTT. It yields the protein CASSSAVSNQPQHF.

In this sample, this clonotype turned up many times. V is TRBV20-1 and J is TRBJ1-2; 10 nucleotides line up with TRBD1. The CDR3 runs 17 residues. Germline CDR1 is DFQATT and CDR2 is SNEGSKA (reference sequence). J was trimmed by 4 bases and V by 7 bases; bases with no gene match: 18. CDR3 nucleotide sequence: TGCAGTGTTCCACATGACAGGGGGCAAGTACAGGGCTATGGCTACACCTTC. This translates into CSVPHDRGQVQGYGYTF.

This clonotype was seen many times. This chain links TRBV5-1 with TRBJ2-5; 9 positions agree with TRBD2. CDR1 and CDR2 (germline): SGHRS, YFSETQ. The J segment lost 14 bases and the V segment lost 4 bases, leaving 6 bases of the junction unmatched. The CDR3 covers 11 residues. CDR3 amino acids: CASSEGLASYF. As DNA, the CDR3 is TGCGCCAGCAGCGAAGGACTAGCGAGTTACTTC.

CDR3 loop: CASRSRTGSGNTEAFF. In DNA form, the CDR3 reads TGTGCCAGCAGATCGCGGACAGGGTCAGGGAACACTGAAGCTTTCTTT. J is TRBJ1-1 and V is TRBV11-1; 8 bases match TRBD1. The CDR3 is made up of 16 amino acids. Germline CDR1 is SGHAT and CDR2 is FQDESV (reference sequence). V was clipped by 6 bases and J by 1 base; unmatched bases: 10.

The rearrangement joins TRBV28 to TRBJ1-1; D not certain. Trimming stripped 6 bases from V and 6 bases from J, with 20 bases between. The germline gives CDR1 MDHEN, CDR2 SYDVKM. The CDR3 extends over 15 amino acids. This chain's CDR3 is CASSFFGPFSPEAFF. The CDR3, as DNA: TGTGCCAGCAGCTTCTTTGGCCCATTTTCCCCTGAAGCTTTCTTT.

This clonotype appeared many times. The genes are TRBV29-1 and TRBJ1-2; maybe TRBD1 (5 bases). This CDR3 comprises 12 residues. V gave up 6 bases and J gave up 4 bases, with 12 bases separating them. Looked up from germline, CDR1 is SQVTM and CDR2 is ANQGSEA. The CDR3 bases are TGCAGCGTGGAAACAGGCTTCTATGGCTACACCTTC. Its protein is CSVETGFYGYTF.

This clonotype was seen at least ten times. The gene calls are TRBV30 and TRBJ2-5, with D possibly being TRBD1 (6 bases). The V and J ends lost 2 bases and 5 bases respectively, with 12 bases between them. Germline CDR1 is GTSNPN and CDR2 is SVGIG (reference sequence). This CDR3 is 13 amino acids long. The CDR3, as DNA: TGTGCCTGGAGTCTGGGGGCAGTTGAGACCCAGTACTTC. Translated: CAWSLGAVETQYF.

This clonotype was counted many times. The V and J genes are TRBV19 and TRBJ1-1, with D possibly being TRBD1 (5 bases). CDR1 is LNHDA and CDR2 is SQIVND in the germline V gene (reference sequence). This CDR3 contains 13 residues. With 4 bases removed from V and 1 base from J, the gap between germline ends came to 7 bases. The DNA for the CDR3 is TGTGCCAGTAGTAACGACAGGAACACTGAAGCTTTCTTT. Translation: CASSNDRNTEAFF.